This T cell receptor beta chain was sequenced during a study of shared clonotypes between healthy human individuals. CDR1 is ENHRY, CDR2 SYGVKD, per germline. V lost 0 bases and J 2 bases, leaving 14 bases between the germline ends. The CDR3 sequence is 16 residues long. The assay used deep level. Clones were read by immunoSEQ multiplex PCR, and TCRdb kept only the in-frame ones, dropping some. The sample shows about 2.3 million clones, around 92% of them seen only once. This clonotype originated in a man in his late teens or twenties in good health. Some clones in this sample may be carry-over from other donors' samples. The sequenced sample consisted of naive CD4+ T cells from PBMCs. Subset reported: CD45RA+ positively selected. The chain carries TRBV10-3 and TRBJ2-7; maybe TRBD2 (6 bases). CDR3 protein: CAISESGGLITYEQYF. CDR3 in DNA: TGTGCCATCAGTGAGTCGGGAGGCCTAATTACCTACGAGCAGTACTTC.